These 20 T cell receptor beta chains share one sample of origin, sequenced in a study of blood T cell repertoires in COVID-19. This table comes from immunoSEQ multiplex PCR, and its TCRdb copy is limited to in-frame clones, with some not included. The sample lists 350,000 or so clones, 80% to 90% seen once, with approximately 4.4% in the top ten. Sequencing was carried out using PBMCs or T cells enriched from blood (not recorded which). Receptors were obtained from a middle-aged woman with acute COVID-19.

The chain has TRBV10-3 and TRBJ1-5, with 9 bases matching TRBD1. Germline CDR1 and CDR2: ENHRY and SYGVKD. V dropped 8 bases and J dropped 5; count of bases not matched to a gene: 7. The length of the CDR3 is 14 residues. The CDR3 nucleotides read TGTGCCATCGGCCGGGACAGGGAGGATCAGCCCCAGCATTTT. The encoded protein is CAIGRDREDQPQHF.

CDR3 DNA sequence: TGTGCCAGCAGCGCGCAGGGGGCGGAGAGAGGCTACACCTTC. This gives the protein CASSAQGAERGYTF. This rearrangement joins TRBV7-2 to TRBJ1-2, with 8 positions matching TRBD1. There are 14 residues in the CDR3. The trim removed 5 bases at V and 8 bases at J, leaving 10 bases unmatched. CDR1 is SGHTA, CDR2 FQGNSA, per germline.

In this sample, this clone turned up a few times. Here the CDR3 reads CASRKLTSGGYEQYF. In DNA, the CDR3 is TGTGCCAGCAGGAAATTGACTAGCGGGGGGTACGAGCAGTACTTC. The V gene is TRBV2, the J gene TRBJ2-7; TRBD2 agrees at 13 bases. V was pared by 6 bases and J by 4 bases, with 6 bases of the junction left unmatched. In germline, CDR1 is SNHLY, CDR2 FYNNEI. The CDR3 covers 15 residues.

This clone came up a few times. The chain uses TRBV7-7 and TRBJ2-7; 9 positions match TRBD1. CDR1 and CDR2 (germline): SSHAT, FNYEAQ (reference sequence). CDR3 length: 16 residues. The V and J ends lost 5 bases and 2 bases, in that order; junction bases with no gene match: 10. Here the CDR3 reads CASSIIPGQGTYEQYF. In DNA form, the CDR3 reads TGTGCCAGCAGCATAATTCCGGGACAGGGAACCTACGAGCAGTACTTC.

The chain joins TRBV11-2 to TRBJ2-1, with D possibly matching TRBD2 (5 bases). There are 15 residues in the CDR3. Trimming removed 3 bases from V and 6 bases from J, with 15 bases in between. CDR1 SGHAT and CDR2 FQNNGV come from the germline V gene. The CDR3 spells CASSLDLLRSNEQFF. The CDR3 region has the DNA TGTGCCAGCAGCTTGGACTTACTGCGTTCCAATGAGCAGTTCTTC.

The genes are TRBV6-6 and TRBJ2-7; weak D call: TRBD1 (6 bases). The CDR3 sequence is 15 residues long. Germline CDR1 MNHNY, CDR2 SVGAGI (reference sequence). V shed 6 bases and J shed 1 base, with 16 bases lying between them. The CDR3 DNA sequence: TGTGCCAGCAGAGCTAACCGGGACACATCCTACGAGCAGTACTTC. It is translated as CASRANRDTSYEQYF.

The chain couples TRBV9 to TRBJ2-7; D might be TRBD1 (6 bases). The CDR3 consists of 14 residues. Trimming shortened V by 2 bases and J by 2 bases, and 11 bases separated the two germline ends. CDR1 is SGDLS and CDR2 is YYNGEE in the germline V gene. The CDR3 sequence: CASSVTGTTYEQYF. The DNA of the CDR3 is TGTGCCAGCAGCGTTACAGGGACCACCTACGAGCAGTACTTC.

CDR3 nucleotides: TGCAGTGCTAGTAGGGGACAGGGGGCTATTGATTCACCCCTCCACTTT. Residues: CSASRGQGAIDSPLHF. The rearrangement joins TRBV20-1 to TRBJ1-6, with 12 nucleotides matching TRBD1. The CDR3 is made up of 16 amino acids. Germline CDR1 and CDR2: DFQATT and SNEGSKA (reference sequence). The ends lost 3 bases at V and 8 bases at J; junction bases unmatched: 8.

This clone was found a few times. V is TRBV19 and J is TRBJ1-6; 7 bases agree with TRBD1. V gave up 6 bases and J gave up 1 base; unmatched junction bases: 3. CDR1 LNHDA and CDR2 SQIVND come from the germline V gene (reference sequence). The CDR3 sequence is 15 residues long. The CDR3 loop is CASREGASYNSPLHF. The CDR3 coding sequence is TGTGCCAGTAGGGAGGGGGCATCCTATAATTCACCCCTCCACTTT.

The chain recombines TRBV6-5 with TRBJ1-6; D is uncertain. V dropped 3 bases and J dropped 7 bases, with 10 bases sitting between them. The CDR3 runs to 14 residues. The germline V gene encodes CDR1 MNHEY and CDR2 SVGAGI. This chain's CDR3 is CASSYSLRNSPLHF. DNA for the CDR3: TGTGCCAGCAGTTATTCACTGAGGAATTCACCCCTCCACTTT.

The gene calls are TRBV5-1 and TRBJ2-3, with 8 bases matching TRBD1. CDR3 length: 17 residues. Germline values: CDR1 SGHRS, CDR2 YFSETQ. V gave up 2 bases and J gave up 5 bases; unmatched junction bases: 13. This CDR3 reads CASSFMPGQGRGDTQYF. In DNA form, the CDR3 reads TGCGCCAGCAGCTTTATGCCTGGACAGGGCCGAGGAGATACGCAGTATTTT.

The gene calls are TRBV28 and TRBJ1-5, with a possible D match to TRBD1 (5 bases). CDR1 MDHEN and CDR2 SYDVKM come from the germline V gene. The CDR3 totals 14 residues. V shed 5 bases and J shed 3 bases, with 11 bases lying between them. CDR3 sequence (DNA): TGTGCCAGCAGTCGCAGACAGAACAATCAGCCCCAGCATTTT. Translated: CASSRRQNNQPQHF. Complete variable domain (other parts from reference TRBV28 and TRBJ1-5): DVKVTQSSRYLVKRTGEKVFLECVQDMDHENMFWYRQDPGLGLRLIYFSYDVKMKEKGDIPEGYSVSREKKERFSLILESASTNQTSMYLCASSRRQNNQPQHFGDGTRLSIL.

In the case of this clone: The sample has other DNA sequences that encode this CDR3 too. The V and J genes are TRBV9 and TRBJ1-2; unclear D gene. Germline CDR1 and CDR2: SGDLS and YYNGEE. The CDR3 spans 13 residues. Trimming stripped 0 bases from V and 1 base from J, with 4 bases between. CDR3 residues: CASSVDSNYGYTF. Here the CDR3 DNA reads TGTGCCAGCAGCGTAGACAGTAACTATGGCTACACCTTC.

The chain uses TRBV7-8 and TRBJ2-6; D may be TRBD1 (6 bases). The CDR3 is 18 amino acids. V was clipped by 0 bases and J by 1 base, with 13 bases between them. CDR1 and CDR2 from the germline V gene are SGHVS and FQNEAQ. The CDR3 DNA follows: TGTGCCAGCAGCTTAGCGTTCGAGGGGGTGTCTGGGGCCAACGTCCTGACTTTC. Protein product: CASSLAFEGVSGANVLTF.

The rearrangement uses TRBV9 and TRBJ2-7; D may be TRBD1 (6 bases). V lost 3 bases and J 1 base, leaving 11 bases between the germline ends. CDR1 and CDR2 from the germline V gene are SGDLS and YYNGEE. This CDR3 is 14 amino acids long. The CDR3 sequence is CASSGGTHSYEQYF. The DNA for the CDR3 is TGTGCCAGCAGCGGAGGGACACATTCCTACGAGCAGTACTTC.

The CDR3 sequence is CASSRHPLDSLGGYTF. The CDR3 region has the DNA TGTGCCAGCAGCCGGCACCCCCTCGACAGCCTGGGAGGCTACACCTTC. This sequence joins TRBV27 and TRBJ1-2; D possibly corresponds to TRBD1 (5 bases). CDR3 length: 16 residues. Germline assignment: CDR1 MNHEY and CDR2 SMNVEV (reference sequence). With 6 bases removed from V and 8 bases from J, the gap between germline ends came to 25 bases.

CDR3 nucleotides: TGTGCCAGCACCCCCCTCCGGGACAGGGCATACAATGAGCAGTTCTTC. Its protein product is CASTPLRDRAYNEQFF. V and J are TRBV5-6 and TRBJ2-1, with 9 bases aligning to TRBD1. J lost 4 bases, V lost 6 bases, and 11 bases had no gene match. CDR3 length equals 16 residues. CDR1 and CDR2 from the germline V gene are SGHDT and YYEEEE.

V and J are TRBV5-6 and TRBJ2-5; D not resolved. The CDR3 extends over 13 amino acids. The V end was cut by 3 bases, the J end by 14 bases, with 20 bases between. CDR1 SGHDT and CDR2 YYEEEE come from the germline V gene. The chain's CDR3 is CASSSRSGSWPYF. The CDR3 nucleotides are TGTGCCAGCAGCTCCCGCTCAGGTTCGTGGCCTTACTTC. The full variable domain, rest sourced from reference TRBV5-6 and TRBJ2-5, is DAGVTQSPTHLIKTRGQQVTLRCSPKSGHDTVSWYQQALGQGPQFIFQYYEEEERQRGNFPDRFSGHQFPNYSSELNVNALLLGDSALYLCASSSRSGSWPYFGPGTRLLVL.

This sequence joins TRBV5-1 and TRBJ2-7; TRBD2 is a possible D gene (7 bases). This CDR3 has 14 residues. CDR1 is SGHRS and CDR2 is YFSETQ in the germline V gene. Between the trimmed V and J ends, which lost 7 bases and 6 bases, there was a span of 20 bases. This CDR3 reads CASSVGGAQGEQYF. The CDR3 bases are TGCGCCAGCTCCGTGGGGGGGGCGCAGGGCGAGCAGTACTTC.

This clone showed up just a few times. The gene calls are TRBV9 and TRBJ2-5; 8 nucleotides match TRBD2. V shed 0 bases and J 5 bases; nucleotides not matched to a gene: 3. The CDR3 extends over 14 amino acids. The V gene's germline CDR1 is SGDLS and CDR2 YYNGEE. CDR3 loop: CASSVDSGGETQYF. CDR3 in DNA: TGTGCCAGCAGCGTAGATTCGGGAGGGGAGACCCAGTACTTC. Looking up the rest from reference TRBV9 and TRBJ2-5 gives the full variable domain: DSGVTQTPKHLITATGQRVTLRCSPRSGDLSVYWYQQSLDQGLQFLIQYYNGEERAKGNILERFSAQQFPDLHSELNLSSLELGDSALYFCASSVDSGGETQYFGPGTRLLVL.